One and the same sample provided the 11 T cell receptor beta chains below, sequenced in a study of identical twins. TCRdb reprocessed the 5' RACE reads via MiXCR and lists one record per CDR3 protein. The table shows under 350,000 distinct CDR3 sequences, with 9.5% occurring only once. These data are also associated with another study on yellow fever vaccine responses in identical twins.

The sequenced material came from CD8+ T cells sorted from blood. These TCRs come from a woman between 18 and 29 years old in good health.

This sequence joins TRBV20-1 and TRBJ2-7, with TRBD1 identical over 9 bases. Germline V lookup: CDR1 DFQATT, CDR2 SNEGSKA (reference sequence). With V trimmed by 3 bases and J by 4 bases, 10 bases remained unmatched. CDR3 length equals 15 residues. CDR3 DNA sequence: TGCAGTGCTAGCCAGACCGGGACAGGGCGGTACGAGCAGTACTTC. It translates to CSASQTGTGRYEQYF.

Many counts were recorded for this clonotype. This CDR3 is CASSPGQGNEQYF. CDR3 coding DNA: TGCGCCAGCAGCCCGGGACAGGGTAACGAGCAGTACTTC. V gene TRBV10-2 combines with J gene TRBJ2-7; TRBD1 aligns across 9 bases. The CDR3 covers 13 residues. Germline loops: CDR1 WSHSY, CDR2 SAAADI. Trimming took 6 bases from V and 5 from J; bases not matched to a gene: 5.

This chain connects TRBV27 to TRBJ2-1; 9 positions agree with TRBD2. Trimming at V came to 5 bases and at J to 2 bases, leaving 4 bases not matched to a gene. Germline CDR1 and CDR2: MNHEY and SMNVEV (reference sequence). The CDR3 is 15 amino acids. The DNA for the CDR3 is TGTGCCAGCAGTGGGCGGGGGGGACCCTACAATGAGCAGTTCTTC. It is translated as CASSGRGGPYNEQFF.

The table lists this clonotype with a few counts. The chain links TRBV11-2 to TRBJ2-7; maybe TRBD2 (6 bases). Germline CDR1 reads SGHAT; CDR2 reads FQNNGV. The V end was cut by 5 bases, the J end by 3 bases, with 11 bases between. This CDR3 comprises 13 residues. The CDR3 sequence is CASSNNGGYEQYF. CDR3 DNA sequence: TGTGCCAGCAGCAACAACGGGGGCTACGAGCAGTACTTC.

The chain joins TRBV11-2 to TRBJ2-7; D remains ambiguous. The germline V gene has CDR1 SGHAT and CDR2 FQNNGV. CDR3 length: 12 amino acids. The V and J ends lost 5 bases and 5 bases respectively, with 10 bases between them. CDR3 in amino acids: CASSVFTNEQYF. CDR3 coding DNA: TGTGCCAGCAGCGTCTTCACGAACGAGCAGTACTTC.

The CDR3 region has the DNA TGCAGTGCTTGGACTAGCTCAATACCTGGAAATGAGCAGTTCTTC. It specifies CSAWTSSIPGNEQFF. J is TRBJ2-1 and V is TRBV20-1; 8 bases map to TRBD2. The CDR3 loop spans 15 amino acids. Germline CDR1 reads DFQATT; CDR2 reads SNEGSKA (reference sequence). J lost 7 bases, V lost 5 bases, and 13 bases had no gene match.

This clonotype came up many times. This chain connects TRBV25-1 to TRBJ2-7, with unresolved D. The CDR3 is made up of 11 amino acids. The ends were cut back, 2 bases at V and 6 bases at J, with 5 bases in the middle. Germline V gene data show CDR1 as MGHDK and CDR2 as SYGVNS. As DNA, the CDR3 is TGTGCCAGCAGTGAAGGAATCGAGCAGTACTTC. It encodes CASSEGIEQYF.

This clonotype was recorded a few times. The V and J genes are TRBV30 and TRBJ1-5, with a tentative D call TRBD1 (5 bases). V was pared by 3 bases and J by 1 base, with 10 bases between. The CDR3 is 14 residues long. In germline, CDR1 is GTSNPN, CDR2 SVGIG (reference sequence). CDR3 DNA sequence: TGTGCCTGGAGAAGGGCAGGGAGCAATCAGCCCCAGCATTTT. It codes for CAWRRAGSNQPQHF. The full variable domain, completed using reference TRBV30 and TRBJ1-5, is SQTIHQWPATLVQPVGSPLSLECTVEGTSNPNLYWYRQAAGRGLQLLFYSVGIGQISSEVPQNLSASRPQDRQFILSSKKLLLSDSGFYLCAWRRAGSNQPQHFGDGTRLSIL.

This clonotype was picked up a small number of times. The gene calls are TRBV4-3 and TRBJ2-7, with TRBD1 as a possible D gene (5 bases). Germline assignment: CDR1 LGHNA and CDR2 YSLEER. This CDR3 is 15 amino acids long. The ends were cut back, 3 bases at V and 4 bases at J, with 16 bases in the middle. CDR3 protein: CASSHGYLGDYEQYF. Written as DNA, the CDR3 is TGCGCCAGCAGCCATGGATACCTAGGGGATTACGAGCAGTACTTC.

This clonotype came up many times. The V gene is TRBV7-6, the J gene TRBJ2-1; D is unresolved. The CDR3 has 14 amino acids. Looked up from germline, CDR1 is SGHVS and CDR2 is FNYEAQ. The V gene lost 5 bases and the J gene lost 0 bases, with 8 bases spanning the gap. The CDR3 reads CASSPQSSYNEQFF. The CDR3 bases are TGTGCCAGCAGCCCCCAGAGCTCCTACAATGAGCAGTTCTTC.

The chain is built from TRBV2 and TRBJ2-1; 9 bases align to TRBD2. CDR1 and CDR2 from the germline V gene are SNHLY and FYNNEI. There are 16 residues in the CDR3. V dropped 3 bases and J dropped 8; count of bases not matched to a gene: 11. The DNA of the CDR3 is TGTGCCAGCAGTGATTCTGATCGGACTAGCGATTATGAGCAGTTCTTC. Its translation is CASSDSDRTSDYEQFF.